The rows below give T cell receptor beta chains drawn from one sample of a study of cytomegalovirus exposure and HLA in healthy donors. Produced via immunoSEQ multiplex PCR; TCRdb's table is partial and in-frame only. The sample lists under 200,000 clones, 75% to 80% seen once, with over 11% in the top ten. Sequencing used PBMCs. The source of these receptors is a man in his forties or fifties in good health and CMV-seropositive. The CDR3 runs from the conserved cysteine through the conserved F or W. Fields, in order: V gene, J gene, clone size, D gene, CDR3 protein, CDR3 DNA. A D gene is named only where the DNA matches it firmly. The size field is filled for only some rows; it gives once, few, many or a size class.

TRBV5-6	TRBJ1-1	NA	NA	CASSPGGTEAFF	TGTGCCAGCAGCCCCGGGGGCACTGAAGCTTTCTTT
TRBV5-1	TRBJ1-1	NA	TRBD1	CASRGDRATEAFF	TGCGCCAGCAGAGGGGACAGGGCCACTGAAGCTTTCTTT
TRBV7-9	TRBJ2-5	NA	TRBD1	CASSLRTGDRQQETQYF	TGTGCCAGCAGCTTACGGACAGGGGATAGGCAACAAGAGACCCAGTACTTC
TRBV2	TRBJ1-5	few	NA	CASSELTVNQPQHF	TGTGCCAGCAGTGAGTTGACAGTAAATCAGCCCCAGCATTTT
TRBV7-2	TRBJ2-5	NA	NA	CASSLPLQGSQETQYF	TGTGCCAGCAGCCTACCTCTCCAGGGGAGCCAAGAGACCCAGTACTTC
TRBV5-1	TRBJ2-1	NA	NA	CASSTDSASYNEQFF	TGCGCCAGCAGCACCGACAGCGCCTCCTACAATGAGCAGTTCTTC
TRBV2	TRBJ2-2	NA	TRBD1	CASSDRGPTGELFF	TGTGCCAGCAGTGACAGGGGGCCGACCGGGGAGCTGTTTTTT
TRBV18	TRBJ1-1	NA	NA	CASSPGLSNTEAFF	TGTGCCAGCTCACCGGGACTCTCGAACACTGAAGCTTTCTTT
TRBV10-2	TRBJ1-1	few	NA	CASSEDVGLMNTEAFF	TGCGCCAGCAGTGAAGATGTGGGGCTCATGAACACTGAAGCTTTCTTT
TRBV6-5	TRBJ1-5	NA	NA	CASKETGHNQPQHF	TGTGCCAGCAAGGAGACAGGCCACAATCAGCCCCAGCATTTT
TRBV6-6	TRBJ1-2	NA	TRBD1	CASSQGTGLLNYGYTF	TGTGCCAGCAGCCAAGGGACAGGACTCCTCAACTATGGCTACACCTTC
TRBV2	TRBJ2-2	NA	TRBD2	CASVAGENTGELFF	TGTGCCAGCGTAGCGGGGGAGAACACCGGGGAGCTGTTTTTT
TRBV19	TRBJ2-5	NA	TRBD2	CASSGPGTNQETQYF	TGTGCCAGTAGTGGGCCCGGGACTAACCAAGAGACCCAGTACTTC
TRBV10-2	TRBJ1-3	NA	TRBD1	CASNGQGEAGNTIYF	TGCGCCAGCAACGGACAGGGTGAGGCCGGAAACACCATATATTTT
TRBV15	TRBJ2-5	NA	NA	CATSRERLGDRTYQETQYF	TGTGCCACCAGCAGAGAACGGTTAGGCGACAGAACGTACCAAGAGACCCAGTACTTC
TRBV6-1	TRBJ1-3	NA	NA	CASSGSGNTIYF	TGTGCCAGCAGCGGCTCTGGAAACACCATATATTTT
TRBV28	TRBJ2-7	NA	TRBD1	CASSVSGGPYEQYF	TGTGCCAGCAGTGTTTCAGGGGGTCCCTACGAGCAGTACTTC
TRBV5-4	TRBJ1-2	NA	TRBD1	CASSPTGGNGYTF	TGTGCCAGCAGCCCCACAGGGGGCAATGGCTACACCTTC
TRBV5-8	TRBJ2-5	NA	NA	CASSLVGGGGETQYF	TGTGCCAGCAGCTTGGTGGGGGGAGGAGGAGAGACCCAGTACTTC
TRBV11-3	TRBJ2-3	NA	NA	CASSLEPGTDTQYF	TGTGCCAGCAGCTTAGAACCGGGCACAGATACGCAGTATTTT
TRBV5-1	TRBJ1-3	NA	NA	CASSLGGTGSGNGNTIYF	TGCGCCAGCAGCTTGGGGGGCACAGGGTCCGGGAACGGAAACACCATATATTTT
TRBV5-6	TRBJ1-5	NA	NA	CASSSLGHGSNQPQHF	TGTGCCAGCAGCTCCCTGGGACACGGTAGCAATCAGCCCCAGCATTTT
TRBV27	TRBJ1-5	NA	TRBD1	CASSALTGEPQPQHF	TGTGCCAGCAGCGCTTTAACAGGGGAGCCTCAGCCCCAGCATTTT
TRBV4-3	TRBJ1-6	once	NA	CASSQELLTFNSPLHF	TGCGCCAGCAGCCAAGAACTACTGACGTTTAATTCACCCCTCCACTTT
TRBV5-4	TRBJ2-2	NA	NA	CASSLYQTGELFF	TGTGCCAGCAGCTTGTACCAGACCGGGGAGCTGTTTTTT
TRBV6-5	TRBJ1-6	NA	NA	CASSWDNQRNSPLHF	TGTGCCAGCAGTTGGGACAACCAGAGAAATTCACCCCTCCACTTT
TRBV6-1	TRBJ2-1	NA	TRBD1	CASGTGFQFF	TGTGCCAGCGGGACAGGGTTCCAGTTCTTC
TRBV19	TRBJ1-5	once	NA	CASSIPRGNQPQHF	TGTGCCAGTAGTATCCCGCGGGGTAATCAGCCCCAGCATTTT
TRBV18	TRBJ2-3	NA	NA	CASSPPAGSTDTQYF	TGTGCCAGCTCACCACCGGCGGGGAGCACAGATACGCAGTATTTT
TRBV7-3	TRBJ2-3	NA	TRBD2	CASSLTYPAGTGTDTQYF	TGTGCCAGCAGCTTAACGTATCCAGCGGGGACCGGCACAGATACGCAGTATTTT
TRBV19	TRBJ1-1	few	TRBD1	CASSPDRVNPEAFF	TGTGCCAGTAGTCCGGACAGGGTGAACCCTGAAGCTTTCTTT
TRBV29-1	TRBJ2-3	NA	TRBD2	CSVFGTSGGYTDTQYF	TGCAGCGTCTTCGGGACTAGCGGGGGGTACACAGATACGCAGTATTTT